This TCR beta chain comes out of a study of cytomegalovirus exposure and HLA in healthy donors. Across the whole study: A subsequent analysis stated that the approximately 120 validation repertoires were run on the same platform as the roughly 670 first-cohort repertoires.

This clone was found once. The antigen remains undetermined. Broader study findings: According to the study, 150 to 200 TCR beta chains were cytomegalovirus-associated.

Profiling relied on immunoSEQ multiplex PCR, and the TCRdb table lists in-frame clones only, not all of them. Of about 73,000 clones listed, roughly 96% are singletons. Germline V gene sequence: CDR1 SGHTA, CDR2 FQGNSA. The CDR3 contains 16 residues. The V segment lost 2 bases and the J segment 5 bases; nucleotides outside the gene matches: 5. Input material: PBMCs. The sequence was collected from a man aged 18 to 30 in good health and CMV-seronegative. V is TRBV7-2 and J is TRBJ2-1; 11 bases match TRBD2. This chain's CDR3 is CASSLNPGLADNEQFF. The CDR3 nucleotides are TGTGCCAGCAGCTTAAACCCGGGACTAGCGGACAATGAGCAGTTCTTC.